Described below is a single T cell receptor (beta chain) sequence and its context. This CDR3 contains 16 residues. Per the germline V gene, CDR1 is MDHEN and CDR2 is SYDVKM. V lost 4 bases to trimming and J lost 3 bases; unmatched junction nucleotides: 11. The data were obtained in a study of control samples from healthy donors and cancer patients. Method: immunoSEQ multiplex PCR; TCRdb's copy keeps in-frame clones and lacks some. The table lists 150,000 to 200,000 clones, about 92% of them singletons. The clonotype comes from a man aged 25-45 years in good health. The sequencing sample was made of blood. V is TRBV28 and J is TRBJ1-2; 7 bases line up with TRBD1. CDR3 sequence: CASSSRGQNLHYGYTF. In DNA form, the CDR3 reads TGTGCCAGCAGTTCGAGGGGACAGAACCTACACTATGGCTACACCTTC.